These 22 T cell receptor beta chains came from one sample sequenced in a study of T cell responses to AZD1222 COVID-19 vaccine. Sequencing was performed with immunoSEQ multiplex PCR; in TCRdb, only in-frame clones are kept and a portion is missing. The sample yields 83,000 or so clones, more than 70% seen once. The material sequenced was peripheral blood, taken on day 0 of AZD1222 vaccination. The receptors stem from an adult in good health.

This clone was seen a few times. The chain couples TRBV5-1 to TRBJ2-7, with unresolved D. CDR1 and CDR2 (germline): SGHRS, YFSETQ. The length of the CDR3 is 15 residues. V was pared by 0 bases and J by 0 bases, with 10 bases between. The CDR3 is CASSLDPNPSYEQYF. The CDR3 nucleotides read TGCGCCAGCAGCTTGGACCCAAACCCCTCCTACGAGCAGTACTTC. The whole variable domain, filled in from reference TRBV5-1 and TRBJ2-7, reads KAGVTQTPRYLIKTRGQQVTLSCSPISGHRSVSWYQQTPGQGLQFLFEYFSETQRNKGNFPGRFSGRQFSNSRSEMNVSTLELGDSALYLCASSLDPNPSYEQYFGPGTRLTVT.

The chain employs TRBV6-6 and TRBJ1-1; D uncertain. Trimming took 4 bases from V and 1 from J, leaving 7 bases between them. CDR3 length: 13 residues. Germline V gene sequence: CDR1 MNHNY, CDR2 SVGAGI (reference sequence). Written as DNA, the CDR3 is TGTGCCAGCAGTTTGTACAGGAACACTGAAGCTTTCTTT. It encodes CASSLYRNTEAFF.

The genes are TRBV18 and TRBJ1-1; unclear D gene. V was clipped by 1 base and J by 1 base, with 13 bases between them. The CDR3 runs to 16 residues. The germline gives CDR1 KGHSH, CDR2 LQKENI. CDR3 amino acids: CASSPRREFWNTEAFF. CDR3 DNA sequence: TGTGCCAGCTCACCACGGAGGGAGTTCTGGAACACTGAAGCTTTCTTT.

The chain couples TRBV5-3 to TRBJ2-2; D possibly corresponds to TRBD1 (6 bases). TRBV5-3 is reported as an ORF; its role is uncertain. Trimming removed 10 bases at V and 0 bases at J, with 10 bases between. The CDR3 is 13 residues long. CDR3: CARTEANTGELFF. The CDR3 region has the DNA TGTGCCCGGACAGAAGCGAACACCGGGGAGCTGTTTTTT.

Here the CDR3 reads CASSLSGGEGVYGYTF. For the CDR3, the DNA is TGTGCCAGCAGCCTATCCGGCGGGGAAGGGGTCTATGGCTACACCTTC. The chain recombines TRBV28 with TRBJ1-2; weak D call: TRBD1 (5 bases). The V gene's germline CDR1 is MDHEN and CDR2 SYDVKM. Trimming left V 6 bases short and J 4 bases short, with 21 bases between. This CDR3 comprises 16 residues.

CDR3 sequence reads: CASSPYSGGGSEQFF. CDR3 in DNA: TGTGCCAGCAGTCCCTACTCAGGGGGAGGCTCTGAGCAGTTCTTC. The chain employs TRBV28 and TRBJ2-1; the D gene is possibly TRBD1 (7 bases). The germline V gene has CDR1 MDHEN and CDR2 SYDVKM. CDR3 length: 15 residues. Trimming removed 5 bases at V and 9 bases at J, with 20 bases between.

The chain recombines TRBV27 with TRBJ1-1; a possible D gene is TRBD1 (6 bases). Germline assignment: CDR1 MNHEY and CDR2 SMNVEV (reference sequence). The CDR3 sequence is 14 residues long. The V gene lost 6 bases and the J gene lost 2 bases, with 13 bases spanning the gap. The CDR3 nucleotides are TGTGCCAGCAGCCTACCGGGACACAACACTGAAGCTTTCTTT. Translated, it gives CASSLPGHNTEAFF.

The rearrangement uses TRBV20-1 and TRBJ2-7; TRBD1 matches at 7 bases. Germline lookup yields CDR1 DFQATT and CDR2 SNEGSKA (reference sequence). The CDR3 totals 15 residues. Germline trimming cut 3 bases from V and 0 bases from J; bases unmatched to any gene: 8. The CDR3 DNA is TGCAGTGCTAGTGGGTCAAGGGGGCTCTCCTACGAGCAGTACTTC. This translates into CSASGSRGLSYEQYF.

Here the CDR3 reads CAVAGGFSEQFF. CDR3 bases: TGTGCCGTGGCGGGAGGGTTCAGTGAGCAGTTCTTC. The V gene is TRBV28, the J gene TRBJ2-1; 9 positions agree with TRBD2. CDR1 is MDHEN and CDR2 is SYDVKM in the germline V gene. The length of the CDR3 is 12 residues. V dropped 11 bases and J dropped 9; count of bases not matched to a gene: 8. Looking up the rest from reference TRBV28 and TRBJ2-1 gives the full variable domain: DVKVTQSSRYLVKRTGEKVFLECVQDMDHENMFWYRQDPGLGLRLIYFSYDVKMKEKGDIPEGYSVSREKKERFSLILESASTNQTSMYLCAVAGGFSEQFFGPGTRLTVL.

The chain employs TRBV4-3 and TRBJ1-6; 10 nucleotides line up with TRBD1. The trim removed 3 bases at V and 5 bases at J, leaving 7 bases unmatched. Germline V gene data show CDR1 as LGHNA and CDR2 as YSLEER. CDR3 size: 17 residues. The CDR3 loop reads CASSQNAGTGDNSPLHF. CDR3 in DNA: TGCGCCAGCAGCCAGAATGCCGGGACAGGGGATAATTCACCCCTCCACTTT.

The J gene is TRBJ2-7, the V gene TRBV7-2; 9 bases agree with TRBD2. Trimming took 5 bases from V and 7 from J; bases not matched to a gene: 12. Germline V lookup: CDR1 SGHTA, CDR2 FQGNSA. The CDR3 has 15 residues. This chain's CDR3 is CASSLLAGPAWEQYF. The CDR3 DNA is TGTGCCAGCAGCCTTCTAGCGGGACCGGCGTGGGAGCAGTACTTC. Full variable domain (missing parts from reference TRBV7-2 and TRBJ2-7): GAGVSQSPSNKVTEKGKDVELRCDPISGHTALYWYRQSLGQGLEFLIYFQGNSAPDKSGLPSDRFSAERTGGSVSTLTIQRTQQEDSAVYLCASSLLAGPAWEQYFGPGTRLTVT.

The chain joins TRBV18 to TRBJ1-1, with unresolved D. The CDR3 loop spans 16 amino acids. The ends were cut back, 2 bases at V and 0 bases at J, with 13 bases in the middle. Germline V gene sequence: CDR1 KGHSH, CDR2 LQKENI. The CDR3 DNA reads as TGTGCCAGCTCACCAGCAGCGGTAAAGATGAACACTGAAGCTTTCTTT. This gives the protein CASSPAAVKMNTEAFF.

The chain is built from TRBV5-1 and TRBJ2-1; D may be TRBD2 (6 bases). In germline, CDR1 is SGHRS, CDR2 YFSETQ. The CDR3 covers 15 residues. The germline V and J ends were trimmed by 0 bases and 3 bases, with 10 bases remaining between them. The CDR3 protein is CASSLGQGLYNEQFF. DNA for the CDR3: TGCGCCAGCAGCTTGGGTCAGGGACTCTACAATGAGCAGTTCTTC.

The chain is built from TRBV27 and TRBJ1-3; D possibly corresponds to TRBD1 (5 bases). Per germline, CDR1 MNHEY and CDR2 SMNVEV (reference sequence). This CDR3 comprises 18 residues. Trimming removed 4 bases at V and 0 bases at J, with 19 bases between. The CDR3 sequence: CASSYPGKVFCSGNTIYF. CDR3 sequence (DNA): TGTGCCAGCAGTTATCCAGGGAAGGTTTTCTGCTCTGGAAACACCATATATTTT.

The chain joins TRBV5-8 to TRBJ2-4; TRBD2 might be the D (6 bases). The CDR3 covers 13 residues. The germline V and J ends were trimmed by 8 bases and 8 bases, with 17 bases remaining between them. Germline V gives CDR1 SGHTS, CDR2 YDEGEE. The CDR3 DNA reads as TGTGCCAGTGGGACTCACCCGGGAGACATTCAGTACTTC. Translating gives CASGTHPGDIQYF.

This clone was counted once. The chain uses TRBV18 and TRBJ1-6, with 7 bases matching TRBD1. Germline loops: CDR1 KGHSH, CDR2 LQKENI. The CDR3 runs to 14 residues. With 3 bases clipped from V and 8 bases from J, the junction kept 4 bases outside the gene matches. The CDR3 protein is CASSPTQGDSPLHF. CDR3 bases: TGTGCCAGCTCACCGACTCAGGGGGATTCACCCCTCCACTTT. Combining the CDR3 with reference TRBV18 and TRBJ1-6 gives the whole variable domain NAGVMQNPRHLVRRRGQEARLRCSPMKGHSHVYWYRQLPEEGLKFMVYLQKENIIDESGMPKERFSAEFPKEGPSILRIQQVVRGDSAAYFCASSPTQGDSPLHFGNGTRLTVT.

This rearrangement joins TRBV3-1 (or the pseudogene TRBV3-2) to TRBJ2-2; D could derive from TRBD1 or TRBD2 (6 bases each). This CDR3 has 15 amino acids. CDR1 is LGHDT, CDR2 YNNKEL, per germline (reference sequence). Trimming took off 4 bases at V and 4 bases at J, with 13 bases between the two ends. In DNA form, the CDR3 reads TGTGCCAGCAGCCTGTCACAGGGAGGCACCGGGGAGCTGTTTTTT. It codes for CASSLSQGGTGELFF.

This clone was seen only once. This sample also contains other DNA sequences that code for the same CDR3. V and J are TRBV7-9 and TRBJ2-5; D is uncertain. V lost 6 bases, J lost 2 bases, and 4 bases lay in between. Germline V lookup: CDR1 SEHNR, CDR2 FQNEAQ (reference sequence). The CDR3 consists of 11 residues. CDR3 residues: CASSPQETQYF. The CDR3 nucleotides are TGTGCCAGCAGTCCACAAGAGACCCAGTACTTC.

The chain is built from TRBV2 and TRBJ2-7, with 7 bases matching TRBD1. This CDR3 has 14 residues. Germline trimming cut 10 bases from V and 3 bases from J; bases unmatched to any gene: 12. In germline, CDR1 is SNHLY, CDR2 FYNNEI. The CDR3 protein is CATKGSGTDYEQYF. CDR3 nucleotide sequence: TGTGCCACCAAGGGGTCCGGGACAGACTACGAGCAGTACTTC.

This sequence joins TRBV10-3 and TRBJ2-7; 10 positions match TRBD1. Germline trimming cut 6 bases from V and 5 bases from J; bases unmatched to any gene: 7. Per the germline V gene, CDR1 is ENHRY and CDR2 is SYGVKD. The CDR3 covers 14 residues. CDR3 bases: TGTGCCATCAGCTCGGGACAGGGGTCCAACGAGCAGTACTTC. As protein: CAISSGQGSNEQYF.

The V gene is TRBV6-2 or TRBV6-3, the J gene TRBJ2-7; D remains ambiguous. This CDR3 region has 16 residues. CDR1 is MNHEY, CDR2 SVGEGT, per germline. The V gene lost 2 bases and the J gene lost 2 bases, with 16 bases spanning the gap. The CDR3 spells CASSYEAGVDPYEQYF. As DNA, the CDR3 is TGTGCCAGCAGTTACGAGGCAGGTGTGGACCCCTACGAGCAGTACTTC.

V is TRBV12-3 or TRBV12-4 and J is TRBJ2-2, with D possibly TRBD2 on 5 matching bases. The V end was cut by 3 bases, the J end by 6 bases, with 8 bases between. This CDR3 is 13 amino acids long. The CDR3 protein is CASSLELAGELFF. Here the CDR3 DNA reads TGTGCCAGCAGTTTGGAACTAGCCGGGGAGCTGTTTTTT.